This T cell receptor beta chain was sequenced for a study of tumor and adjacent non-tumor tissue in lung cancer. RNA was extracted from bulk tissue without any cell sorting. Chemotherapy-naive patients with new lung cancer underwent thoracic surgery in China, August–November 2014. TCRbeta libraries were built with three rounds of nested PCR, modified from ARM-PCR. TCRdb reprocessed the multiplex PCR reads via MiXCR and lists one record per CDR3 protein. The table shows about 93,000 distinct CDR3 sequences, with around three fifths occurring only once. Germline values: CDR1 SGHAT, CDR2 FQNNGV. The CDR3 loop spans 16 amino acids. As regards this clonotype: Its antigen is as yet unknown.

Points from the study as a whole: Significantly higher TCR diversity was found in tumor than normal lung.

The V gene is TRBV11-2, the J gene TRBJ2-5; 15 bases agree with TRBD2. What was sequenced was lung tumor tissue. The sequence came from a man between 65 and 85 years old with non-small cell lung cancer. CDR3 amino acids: CVTSTGLAGGAVTQYF. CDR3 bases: TGTGTCACCAGCACGGGACTAGCGGGGGGAGCGGTGACCCAGTACTTC.